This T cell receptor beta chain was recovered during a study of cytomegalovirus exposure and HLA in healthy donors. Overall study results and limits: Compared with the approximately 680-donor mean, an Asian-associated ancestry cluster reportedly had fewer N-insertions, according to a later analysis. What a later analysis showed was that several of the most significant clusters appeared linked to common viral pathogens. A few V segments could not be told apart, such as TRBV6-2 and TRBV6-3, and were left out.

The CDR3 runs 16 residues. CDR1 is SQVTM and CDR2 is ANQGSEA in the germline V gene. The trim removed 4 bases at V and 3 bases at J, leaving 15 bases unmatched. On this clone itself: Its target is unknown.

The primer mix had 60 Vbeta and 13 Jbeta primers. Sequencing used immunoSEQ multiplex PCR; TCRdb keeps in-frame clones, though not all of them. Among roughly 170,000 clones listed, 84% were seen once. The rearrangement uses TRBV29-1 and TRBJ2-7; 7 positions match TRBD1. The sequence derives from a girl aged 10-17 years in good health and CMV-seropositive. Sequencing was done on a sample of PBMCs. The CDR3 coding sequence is TGCAGCGTTGGAGGGCGACAGGGATCTTTTGGCTACGAGCAGTACTTC. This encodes CSVGGRQGSFGYEQYF.